The present entry profiles one T cell receptor beta chain with its context. Its target antigen remains unknown. The input lacks base qualities; no much larger clone sits a single base away. Relative to germline, V is missing 1 base and J is missing 7 bases, with 7 bases of the junction outside any gene match. Looking up the germline V gene yields CDR1 MGHRA and CDR2 YSYEKL. From its cysteine to its phenylalanine, the CDR3 spans 15 amino acids. The kept DNA is CDR3 alone, 45 bases in frame from the first base. The data belong to a study of blood T cell repertoires in COVID-19 (dated by TCRdb to the early 2020s). As for the study more broadly: Samples from collaborators originated in the United States, Italy and Spain and spanned both the acute and convalescent phases of COVID-19. The material from the prospective study consisted of cDNA or gDNA derived from T cells, B-cell-depleted T cells, or PBMCs. Deeply sampled blood TCRbeta repertoires from subjects exposed to, actively infected with, or recovered from COVID-19 were included in the dataset. A freely available public database, intended as a resource for researchers studying the immune response to SARS-CoV-2, is where the repertoires were released. Samples came from the ongoing ImmuneRACE study (first 160 participants) plus 1,254 subjects from 6 global collaborators. The sample metadata nearly always contained a de-identified subject ID, COVID-19 status, age in years and sex. Where available, HLA class I and class II types were obtained from metadata supplied by the sample provider rather than from assay-based typing.

Beyond this particular receptor, the publication reports: The amount of clinical and demographic metadata varied by source and participant and was provided uncurated.

The collaborating institutions used their own protocols to collect whole blood in K2EDTA tubes. For TCRbeta analysis, collaborator samples were shipped as frozen whole blood, as isolated PBMCs, or as DNA extracted from either sample type. TCRbeta CDR3 regions were amplified from genomic DNA by means of the immunoSEQ Assay, a bias-controlled multiplex PCR. In the paper's pipeline: The number of nucleated cells in each sample was estimated from the amplification of reference gene primers within the assay. To quantify the absolute abundance of each unique TCRbeta CDR3 rearrangement, sequence reads were collapsed and filtered. For each sample, productive Simpson clonality was calculated as the square root of Simpson's diversity index over productive rearrangements. Drawn from immuneACCESS, this table holds only the in-frame rearrangements with V and J called that TCRdb kept. Clones are partly lost; checked studies trace under half to an unresolved V gene and leave the rest unexplained. V, J and clone size were drawn from that table, and D and trimming were deduced from the DNA. The sample table shows about 200,000 clones, and roughly 89% are seen once. Together, the top ten hold 5.5% to 7.5% of the sample.

This receptor chain uses TRBV4-1 and TRBJ2-7; TRBD1 aligns with 10 central bases. Sequenced sample: peripheral blood. This clonotype originated in a man between 40 and 49 years old with acute or convalescent COVID-19. The DNA is TGCGCCAGCAGCCAAGCGGGACAGGGGAATGGGGAGCAGTACTTC. This is translated as CASSQAGQGNGEQYF.